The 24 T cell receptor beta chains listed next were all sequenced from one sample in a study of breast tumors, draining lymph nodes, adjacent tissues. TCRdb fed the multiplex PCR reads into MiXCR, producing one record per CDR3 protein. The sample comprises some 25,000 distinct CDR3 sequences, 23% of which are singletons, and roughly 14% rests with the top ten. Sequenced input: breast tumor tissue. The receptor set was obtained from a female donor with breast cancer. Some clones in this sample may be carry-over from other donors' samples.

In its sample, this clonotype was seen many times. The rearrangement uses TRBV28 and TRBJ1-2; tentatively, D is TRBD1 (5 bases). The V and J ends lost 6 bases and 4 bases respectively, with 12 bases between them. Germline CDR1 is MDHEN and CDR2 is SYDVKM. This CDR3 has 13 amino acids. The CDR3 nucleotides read TGTGCCAGCAGGGCCAGGGCCAGCTATGGCTACACCTTC. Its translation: CASRARASYGYTF.

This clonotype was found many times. The CDR3 protein is CASSGTATYEQYF. The CDR3 nucleotides are TGTGCCAGCTCAGGGACAGCGACCTACGAGCAGTACTTC. The gene calls are TRBV28 and TRBJ2-7; 7 positions agree with TRBD1. The germline V gene has CDR1 MDHEN and CDR2 SYDVKM. V shed 8 bases, J shed 2 bases, and the junction held 6 bases outside the gene matches. CDR3 size: 13 residues.

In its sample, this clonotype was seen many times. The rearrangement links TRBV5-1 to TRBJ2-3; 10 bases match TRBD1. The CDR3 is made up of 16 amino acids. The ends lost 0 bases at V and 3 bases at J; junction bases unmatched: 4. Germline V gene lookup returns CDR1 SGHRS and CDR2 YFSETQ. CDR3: CASSLGQGAMTDTQYF. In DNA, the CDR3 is TGCGCCAGCAGCTTGGGACAGGGGGCAATGACAGATACGCAGTATTTT.

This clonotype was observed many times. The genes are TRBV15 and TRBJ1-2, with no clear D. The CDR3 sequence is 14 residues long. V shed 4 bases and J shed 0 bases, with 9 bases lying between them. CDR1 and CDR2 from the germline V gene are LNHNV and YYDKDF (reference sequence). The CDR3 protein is CATSKVRTNYGYTF. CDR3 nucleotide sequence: TGTGCCACCAGCAAAGTGAGAACTAACTATGGCTACACCTTC.

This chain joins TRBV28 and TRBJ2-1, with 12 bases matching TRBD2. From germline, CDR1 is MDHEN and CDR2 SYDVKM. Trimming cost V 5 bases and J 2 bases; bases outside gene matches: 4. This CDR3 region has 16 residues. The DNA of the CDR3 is TGTGCCAGCAGTACCCTAGCGGGAGGGGCCTACAATGAGCAGTTCTTC. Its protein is CASSTLAGGAYNEQFF.

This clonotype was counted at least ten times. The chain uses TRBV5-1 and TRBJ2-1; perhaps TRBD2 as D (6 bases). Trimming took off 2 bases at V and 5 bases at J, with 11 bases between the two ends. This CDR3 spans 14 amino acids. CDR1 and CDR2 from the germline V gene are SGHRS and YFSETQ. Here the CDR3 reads CASSFRLGDNEQFF. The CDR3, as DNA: TGCGCCAGCAGCTTCCGACTAGGAGACAATGAGCAGTTCTTC.

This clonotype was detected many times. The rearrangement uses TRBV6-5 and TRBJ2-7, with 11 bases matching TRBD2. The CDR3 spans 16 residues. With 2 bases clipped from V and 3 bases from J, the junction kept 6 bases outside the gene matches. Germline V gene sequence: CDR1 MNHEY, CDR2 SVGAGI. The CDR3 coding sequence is TGTGCCAGCAGTTACACCGGGACTAGCGGTTTCTACGAGCAGTACTTC. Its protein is CASSYTGTSGFYEQYF.

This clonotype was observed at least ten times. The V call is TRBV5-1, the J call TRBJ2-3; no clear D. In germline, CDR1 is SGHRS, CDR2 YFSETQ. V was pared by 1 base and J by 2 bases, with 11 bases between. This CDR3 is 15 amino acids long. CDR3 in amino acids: CASSLLQPHTDTQYF. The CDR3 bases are TGCGCCAGCAGCTTGTTGCAGCCCCACACAGATACGCAGTATTTT.

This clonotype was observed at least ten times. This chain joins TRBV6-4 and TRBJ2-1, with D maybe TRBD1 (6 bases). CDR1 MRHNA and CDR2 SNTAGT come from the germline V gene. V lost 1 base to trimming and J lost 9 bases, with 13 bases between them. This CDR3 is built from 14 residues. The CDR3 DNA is TGTGCCAGCAGTGACTTCAGGGGAGTGGGTGAGCAGTTCTTC. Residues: CASSDFRGVGEQFF.

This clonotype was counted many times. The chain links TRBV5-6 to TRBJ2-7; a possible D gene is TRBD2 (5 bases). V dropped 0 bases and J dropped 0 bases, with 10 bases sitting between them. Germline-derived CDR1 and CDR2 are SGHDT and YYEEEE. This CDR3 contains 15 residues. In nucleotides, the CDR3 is TGTGCCAGCAGCTTGGTGGCTCGGGACTCCTACGAGCAGTACTTC. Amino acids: CASSLVARDSYEQYF.

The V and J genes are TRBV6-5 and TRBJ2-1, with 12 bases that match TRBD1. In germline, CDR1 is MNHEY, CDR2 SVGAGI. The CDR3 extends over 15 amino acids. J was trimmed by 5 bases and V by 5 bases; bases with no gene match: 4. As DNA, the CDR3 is TGTGCCAGCAGTGTGGGGACAGGGGGCCACAATGAGCAGTTCTTC. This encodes CASSVGTGGHNEQFF.

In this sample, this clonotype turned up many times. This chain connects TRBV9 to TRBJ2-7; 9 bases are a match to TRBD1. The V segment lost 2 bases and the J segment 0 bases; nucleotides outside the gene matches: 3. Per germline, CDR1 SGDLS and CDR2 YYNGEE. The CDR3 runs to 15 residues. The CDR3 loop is CASSVGQGISYEQYF. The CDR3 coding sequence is TGTGCCAGCAGCGTGGGACAGGGAATCTCCTACGAGCAGTACTTC.

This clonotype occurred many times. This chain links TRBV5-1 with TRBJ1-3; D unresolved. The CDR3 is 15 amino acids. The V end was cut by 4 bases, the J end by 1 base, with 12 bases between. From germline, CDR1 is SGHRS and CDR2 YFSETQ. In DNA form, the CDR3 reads TGCGCCAGCAGCCTGGAAAGCGGTTCTGGAAACACCATATATTTT. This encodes CASSLESGSGNTIYF.

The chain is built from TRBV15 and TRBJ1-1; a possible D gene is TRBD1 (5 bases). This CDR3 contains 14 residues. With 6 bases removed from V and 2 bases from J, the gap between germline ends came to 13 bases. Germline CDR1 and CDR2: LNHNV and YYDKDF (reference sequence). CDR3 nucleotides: TGTGCCACCAGAGAAGGGACCGAAAACACTGAAGCTTTCTTT. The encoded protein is CATREGTENTEAFF.

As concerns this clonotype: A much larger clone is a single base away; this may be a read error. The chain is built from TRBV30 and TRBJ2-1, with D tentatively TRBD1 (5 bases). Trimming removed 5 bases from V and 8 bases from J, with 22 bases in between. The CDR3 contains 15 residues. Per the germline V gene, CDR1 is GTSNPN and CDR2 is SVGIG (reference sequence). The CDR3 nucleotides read TGTGCCTGGGACGAAAGATCACACCTACAGGATGAGCAGTTCTTC. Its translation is CAWDERSHLQDEQFF.

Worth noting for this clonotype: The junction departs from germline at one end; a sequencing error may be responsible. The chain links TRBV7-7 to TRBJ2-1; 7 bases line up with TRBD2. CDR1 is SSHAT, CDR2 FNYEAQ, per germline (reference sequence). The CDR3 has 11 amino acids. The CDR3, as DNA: TGTGCTAGCACTAGCGTGAATGAACAGTTCTTC. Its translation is CASTSVNEQFF. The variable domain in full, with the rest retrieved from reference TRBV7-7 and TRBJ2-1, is GAGVSQSPRYKVTKRGQDVTLRCDPISSHATLYWYQQALGQGPEFLTYFNYEAQPDKSGLPSDRFSAERPEGSISTLTIQRTEQRDSAMYRCASTSVNEQFFGPGTRLTVL.

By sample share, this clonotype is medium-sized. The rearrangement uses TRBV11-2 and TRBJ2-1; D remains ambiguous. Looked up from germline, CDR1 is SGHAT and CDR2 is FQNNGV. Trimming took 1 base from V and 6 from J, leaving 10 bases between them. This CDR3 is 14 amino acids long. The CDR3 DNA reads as TGTGCCAGCAGCTTAGGCGGCACCTTCAATGAGCAGTTCTTC. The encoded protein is CASSLGGTFNEQFF.

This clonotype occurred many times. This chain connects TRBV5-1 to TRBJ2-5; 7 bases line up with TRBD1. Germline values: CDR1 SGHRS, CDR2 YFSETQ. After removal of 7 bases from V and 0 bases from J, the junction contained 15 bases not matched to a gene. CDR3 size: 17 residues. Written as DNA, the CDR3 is TGCGCCAGCTCCTCTCGCCGTACCGGGACAGACCAAGAGACCCAGTACTTC. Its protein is CASSSRRTGTDQETQYF.

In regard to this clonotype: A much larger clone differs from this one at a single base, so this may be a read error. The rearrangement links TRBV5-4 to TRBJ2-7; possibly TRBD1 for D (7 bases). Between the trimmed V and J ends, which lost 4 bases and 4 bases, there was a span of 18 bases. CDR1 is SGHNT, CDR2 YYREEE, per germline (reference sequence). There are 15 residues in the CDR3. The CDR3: CASSPRGDRKYEQYF. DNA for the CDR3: TGTGCCAGCAGCCCCAGGGGGGACCGAAAGTACGAGCAGTACTTC.

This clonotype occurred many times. The CDR3, as DNA: TGTGCCAGCAGTAAAGAGAACAGGGGGCGCGACTATGGCTACACCTTC. Translated, it gives CASSKENRGRDYGYTF. This chain links TRBV25-1 with TRBJ1-2; 9 bases match TRBD1. CDR1 and CDR2 (germline): MGHDK, SYGVNS. With V trimmed by 5 bases and J by 3 bases, 10 bases remained unmatched. This CDR3 has 16 amino acids.

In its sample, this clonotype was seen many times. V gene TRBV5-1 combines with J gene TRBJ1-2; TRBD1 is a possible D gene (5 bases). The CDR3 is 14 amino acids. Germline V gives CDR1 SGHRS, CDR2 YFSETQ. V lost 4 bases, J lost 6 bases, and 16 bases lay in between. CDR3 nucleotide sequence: TGCGCCAGCAGCCGATCTGGGGAAGGGGATGGCTACACCTTC. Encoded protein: CASSRSGEGDGYTF.

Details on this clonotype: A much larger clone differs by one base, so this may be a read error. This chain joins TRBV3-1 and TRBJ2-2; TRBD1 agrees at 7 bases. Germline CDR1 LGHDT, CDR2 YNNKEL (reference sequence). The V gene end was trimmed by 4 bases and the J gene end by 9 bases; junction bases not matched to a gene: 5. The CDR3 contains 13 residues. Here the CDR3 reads CASSRQGTRELFF. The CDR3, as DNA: TGTGCCAGCAGCCGACAGGGTACCAGGGAGCTGTTTTTT.

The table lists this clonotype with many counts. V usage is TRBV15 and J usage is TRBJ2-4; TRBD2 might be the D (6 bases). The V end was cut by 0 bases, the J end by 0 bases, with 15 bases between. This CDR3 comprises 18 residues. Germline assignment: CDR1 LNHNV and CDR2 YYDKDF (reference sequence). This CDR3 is CATSRDSGSIIAKNIQYF. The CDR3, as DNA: TGTGCCACCAGCAGAGATTCCGGGAGCATAATAGCCAAAAACATTCAGTACTTC.

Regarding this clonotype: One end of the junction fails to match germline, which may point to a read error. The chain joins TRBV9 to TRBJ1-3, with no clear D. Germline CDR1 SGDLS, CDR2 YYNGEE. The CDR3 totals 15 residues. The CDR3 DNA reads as TGTGCCAGCGGCGTAGAGGGTACCTCTGGAAACACCATATATTTT. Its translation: CASGVEGTSGNTIYF.